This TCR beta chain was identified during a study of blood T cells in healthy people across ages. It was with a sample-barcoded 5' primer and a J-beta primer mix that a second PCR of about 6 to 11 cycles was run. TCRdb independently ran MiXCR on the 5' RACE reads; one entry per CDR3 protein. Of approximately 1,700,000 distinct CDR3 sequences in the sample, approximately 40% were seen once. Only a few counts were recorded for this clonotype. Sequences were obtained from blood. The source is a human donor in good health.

CDR3 protein: CASNYPLGGQETQYF. The DNA for the CDR3 is TGTGCCAGCAACTATCCCTTAGGAGGTCAAGAGACCCAGTACTTC. The chain uses TRBV5-5 and TRBJ2-5; weak D call: TRBD2 (5 bases). The CDR3 is 15 residues long. The V end was cut by 6 bases, the J end by 2 bases, with 17 bases between. The germline gives CDR1 SGHKS, CDR2 YYEKEE (reference sequence).